The T cell receptor beta chain described here comes from a study of T cell responses to AZD1222 COVID-19 vaccine. Overall study results and limits: Most donors were white British and more were female, and clonal diversity was possibly underestimated. CD4 TCRs linked to vaccination spanned spike, dominating at 160-218 and 743-854. Seropositive AZD1222 recipients at baseline numbered only 6 or 7.

About this clone: The antigen is not known.

The germline V gene has CDR1 LNHDA and CDR2 SQIVND (reference sequence). V dropped 4 bases and J dropped 2 bases, with 22 bases sitting between them. This CDR3 region has 18 residues. TCRdb's copy holds only in-frame clones and misses some; the assay was immunoSEQ multiplex PCR. Among 150,000 to 200,000 clones listed, 85% to 90% were seen once. The chain links TRBV19 to TRBJ2-3, with D tentatively TRBD1 (5 bases). The receptor was isolated from an adult who received the AZD1222 COVID-19 vaccine. The material sequenced was peripheral blood, taken 28 days after the second AZD1222 dose. The chain's CDR3 is CASSKYGQGRTITDTQYF. In nucleotides, the CDR3 is TGTGCCAGTAGTAAATACGGGCAGGGCCGTACCATCACAGATACGCAGTATTTT. Variable domain in full (rest from reference TRBV19 and TRBJ2-3): DGGITQSPKYLFRKEGQNVTLSCEQNLNHDAMYWYRQDPGQGLRLIYYSQIVNDFQKGDIAEGYSVSREKKESFPLTVTSAQKNPTAFYLCASSKYGQGRTITDTQYFGPGTRLTVL.